This TCR beta chain was observed in a study of cytomegalovirus exposure and HLA in healthy donors. About the research overall: Among 398 genotyped donors, approximately 80% fell in the Caucasian-associated ancestry cluster.

A word on this clone: The antigen is not known.

General observations from the study: In a later analysis, V- and J-gene trimming of beta chains associated with a DCLRE1C missense variant, replicated independently.

The CDR3 has 13 amino acids. The V gene end was trimmed by 5 bases and the J gene end by 4 bases; junction bases not matched to a gene: 2. The germline gives CDR1 SGHVS, CDR2 FNYEAQ. The PCR had 60 Vbeta and 13 Jbeta primers. Per the authors' pipeline: Later reanalysis found 75 million to 100 million unique TCR beta chains, 9 million to 12 million of them shared. Clones were read by immunoSEQ multiplex PCR, and TCRdb kept only the in-frame ones, dropping some. That table furnishes V, J and clone size, whereas the DNA furnished D and trimming. The sample lists fewer than 120,000 clones, around 79% seen once, with 1.3% in the top ten.

The genes are TRBV7-6 and TRBJ2-7, with 10 bases identical to TRBD1. The sequence derives from a woman aged 25 to 45 in good health and CMV-seronegative. The sequencing input was PBMCs. The CDR3 bases are TGTGCCAGCAGCCGGACAGGGGGTTACGAGCAGTACTTC. This sequence encodes CASSRTGGYEQYF.